The T cell receptor (beta chain) under discussion was sequenced for a study of T cell responses to AZD1222 COVID-19 vaccine. At the level of the study: Pooling was applied to second doses at about 4 or about 12 weeks.

Details on this clone: Antigen unknown.

Some clones are missing from TCRdb's copy, which holds only in-frame ones; the method was immunoSEQ multiplex PCR. This sample has about 84,000 clones, with about 85% found just once. Notes on the study in general: The donor group comprised mostly white British people and more females; the analysis possibly underestimated clonal diversity.

CDR1 and CDR2 from the germline V gene are SGDLS and YYNGEE. The CDR3 sequence is 14 residues long. V gave up 0 bases and J gave up 0 bases, with 5 bases separating them. V gene TRBV9 combines with J gene TRBJ2-3; no clear D. The specimen comprised peripheral blood, sampled on day 0 of AZD1222 vaccination. The clonotype comes from an adult in good health. For the CDR3, the DNA is TGTGCCAGCAGCGTAGGAGGCAGCACAGATACGCAGTATTTT. This gives the protein CASSVGGSTDTQYF.